Below are 2 T cell receptor beta chains sequenced from a single sample in a study of T-cell memory formation after mild COVID-19 (dated by TCRdb to 2020 to 2023). The library was built by means of 5' RACE. Sequencing took place on an Illumina NovaSeq 6000. Using fastp at Q25 and MiXCR, TCRdb reprocessed the public reads and kept productive beta chains. CDR3 protein duplicates are merged, each entry listing the most common genes and DNA. Within this sample are around 450,000 distinct CDR3 sequences, with about 24% of them counted one time only. The ten largest clonotypes hold around 8.1% of the sample. The sequencing sample was made of PBMCs or a T cell subset sorted from them (not recorded which). All receptors come from an adult woman who had mild COVID-19 (a few samples of this study predate the infection). The sample titles of this study are shuffled in the database, so cell type and time point are left out; the donor was told from shared clones.

V gene TRBV15 combines with J gene TRBJ2-1; D might be TRBD2 (5 bases). This CDR3 region has 15 residues. V was pared by 3 bases and J by 0 bases, with 9 bases between. Germline-derived CDR1 and CDR2 are LNHNV and YYDKDF (reference sequence). CDR3 in amino acids: CATSRDRGSYNEQFF. The CDR3, as DNA: TGTGCCACCAGCAGGGATCGGGGCTCCTACAATGAGCAGTTCTTC.

The table lists this clonotype with a few counts. The rearrangement links TRBV27 to TRBJ1-5; possible D gene TRBD1, 6 bases. The V end was cut by 0 bases, the J end by 0 bases, with 12 bases between. Germline assignment: CDR1 MNHEY and CDR2 SMNVEV (reference sequence). CDR3 length: 17 amino acids. The CDR3 region is CASSLSGRGYSNQPQHF. The CDR3 coding sequence is TGTGCCAGCAGTTTATCAGGCAGGGGATATAGCAATCAGCCCCAGCATTTT.